The 14 T cell receptor beta chains given below trace back to one sample, sequenced in a study of T cell responses to AZD1222 COVID-19 vaccine. Profiling relied on immunoSEQ multiplex PCR, and the TCRdb table lists in-frame clones only, not all of them. The data show about 180,000 clones, more than 75% seen once. The sequences come from peripheral blood, collected 28 days after the second AZD1222 dose. Every receptor here comes from an adult who received the AZD1222 COVID-19 vaccine.

The rearrangement uses TRBV30 and TRBJ1-5; TRBD1 aligns across 7 bases. Germline CDR1 is GTSNPN and CDR2 is SVGIG (reference sequence). The CDR3 is 13 residues long. The trim removed 4 bases at V and 8 bases at J, leaving 8 bases unmatched. The CDR3 DNA follows: TGTGCCTGGAACGGACAGGATTTGGAGCCCCAGCATTTT. Encoded protein: CAWNGQDLEPQHF.

The chain employs TRBV30 and TRBJ1-2; D uncertain. The CDR3 has 13 residues. V was trimmed by 4 bases and J by 7 bases, leaving 16 bases between them. In germline, CDR1 is GTSNPN, CDR2 SVGIG (reference sequence). CDR3 bases: TGTGCCTGGAACCCAGTAGGGCTGGGTGGCTACACCTTC. As protein: CAWNPVGLGGYTF.

The chain links TRBV5-1 to TRBJ1-1; D unclear. The germline V gene has CDR1 SGHRS and CDR2 YFSETQ. This CDR3 is built from 13 residues. The ends were cut back, 8 bases at V and 2 bases at J, with 13 bases in the middle. The CDR3 protein is CASRRSLNTEAFF. The CDR3 region has the DNA TGCGCCAGTAGACGGAGCCTTAACACTGAAGCTTTCTTT.

The V and J genes are TRBV7-2 and TRBJ2-1, with 10 bases aligning to TRBD2. This CDR3 contains 15 residues. The germline V gene encodes CDR1 SGHTA and CDR2 FQGNSA. V lost 0 bases and J lost 6; bases outside the gene matches: 2. CDR3 sequence: CASSLAGLASNEQFF. For the CDR3, the DNA is TGTGCCAGCAGCTTAGCGGGACTAGCGTCCAATGAGCAGTTCTTC.

V is TRBV5-4 and J is TRBJ2-7, with 7 bases that match TRBD2. V lost 0 bases to trimming and J lost 6 bases; unmatched junction nucleotides: 9. The CDR3 has 15 amino acids. CDR1 is SGHNT and CDR2 is YYREEE in the germline V gene (reference sequence). For the CDR3, the DNA is TGTGCCAGCAGCTTGGCCGGTGCGGGAGTCGCCGAGCAGTACTTC. It yields the protein CASSLAGAGVAEQYF.

V usage is TRBV3-1 (or the pseudogene TRBV3-2) and J usage is TRBJ1-4; the D is unclear. The CDR3 has 12 amino acids. Trimming left V 1 base short and J 8 bases short, with 5 bases between. In germline, CDR1 is LGHDT, CDR2 YNNKEL (reference sequence). The CDR3 bases are TGTGCCAGCAGCCAAGGGGTCGAAAAACTGTTTTTT. It yields the protein CASSQGVEKLFF.

The chain uses TRBV5-1 and TRBJ2-7; D may be TRBD1 (6 bases). The CDR3 consists of 15 residues. Trimming removed 0 bases at V and 1 base at J, with 11 bases between. CDR1 and CDR2 (germline): SGHRS, YFSETQ. The DNA of the CDR3 is TGCGCCAGCAGCTTGGATGGGCAGGGGTCCTACGAGCAGTACTTC. Its translation is CASSLDGQGSYEQYF.

This chain uses TRBV28 with TRBJ2-1; the match to TRBD2 covers 9 bases. V was pared by 7 bases and J by 8 bases, with 6 bases of the junction left unmatched. CDR3 length equals 13 residues. From germline, CDR1 is MDHEN and CDR2 SYDVKM. This CDR3 reads CASTRGTSYEQFF. DNA of the CDR3: TGTGCCAGCACTCGGGGGACTAGCTATGAGCAGTTCTTC.

This chain joins TRBV19 and TRBJ1-6, with D possibly being TRBD1 (5 bases). The germline gives CDR1 LNHDA, CDR2 SQIVND (reference sequence). Trimming removed 7 bases at V and 9 bases at J, with 16 bases between. The CDR3 has 14 residues. The CDR3 DNA is TGTGCCAGTAAAGAGGACAATTCGCCTTCACCCCTCCACTTT. Protein product: CASKEDNSPSPLHF. The full variable domain, its missing parts supplied by reference TRBV19 and TRBJ1-6, is DGGITQSPKYLFRKEGQNVTLSCEQNLNHDAMYWYRQDPGQGLRLIYYSQIVNDFQKGDIAEGYSVSREKKESFPLTVTSAQKNPTAFYLCASKEDNSPSPLHFGNGTRLTVT.

This clone appeared once. The V call is TRBV18, the J call TRBJ2-2; possibly TRBD2 for D (5 bases). The germline V gene has CDR1 KGHSH and CDR2 LQKENI. V shed 2 bases and J shed 1 base, with 11 bases lying between them. CDR3 size: 16 residues. The CDR3 region is CASSPMPGENTGELFF. In DNA, the CDR3 is TGTGCCAGCTCACCAATGCCCGGGGAGAACACCGGGGAGCTGTTTTTT.

The rearrangement links TRBV11-3 to TRBJ2-7, with a tentative D call TRBD2 (6 bases). Trimming shortened V by 5 bases and J by 7 bases, and 18 bases separated the two germline ends. This CDR3 has 14 residues. The germline V gene encodes CDR1 SGHNT and CDR2 YENEEA. CDR3 region: CASSPRDGYGEQYF. In nucleotides, the CDR3 is TGTGCCAGCAGCCCGCGGGACGGCTATGGAGAGCAGTACTTC.

The V call is TRBV28, the J call TRBJ1-5; TRBD1 matches 10 bases. Per the germline V gene, CDR1 is MDHEN and CDR2 is SYDVKM. Unmatched junction bases numbered 17, after V lost 5 bases and J lost 4 bases. This CDR3 is built from 19 residues. Here the CDR3 reads CASSSLTGGVRSGNQPQHF. CDR3 nucleotides: TGTGCCAGCAGTAGCCTGACAGGGGGCGTCCGATCCGGAAATCAGCCCCAGCATTTT.

J is TRBJ1-1 and V is TRBV6-5; 7 bases agree with TRBD1. The J segment lost 3 bases and the V segment lost 6 bases, leaving 7 bases of the junction unmatched. Germline V gene lookup returns CDR1 MNHEY and CDR2 SVGAGI. CDR3 size: 14 residues. As DNA, the CDR3 is TGTGCCAGCAGCCGAGGGGGCTTGGACACTGAAGCTTTCTTT. Its protein product is CASSRGGLDTEAFF.

The V call is TRBV19, the J call TRBJ1-5; 9 bases are shared with TRBD1. V shed 3 bases, J shed 0 bases, and the junction held 12 bases outside the gene matches. Germline V lookup: CDR1 LNHDA, CDR2 SQIVND (reference sequence). This CDR3 has 19 amino acids. CDR3 sequence reads: CASSIRGGQGSNSNQPQHF. The DNA of the CDR3 is TGTGCCAGTAGTATTAGGGGGGGACAGGGAAGTAATAGCAATCAGCCCCAGCATTTT.